A single TCR beta chain is shown here with its context. This clonotype has just a few counts. Its antigen is still unknown. There are no base qualities to consult, and no much larger clone falls within one base. Trimming removed 2 bases from V and 8 bases from J, leaving 15 bases between the germline ends. Its CDR3 holds 15 amino acids, cysteine through phenylalanine. Only CDR3 DNA is held: 45 bases, read in frame from base 1. CDR1 is given as WSHSY and CDR2 as SAAADI, both from the germline V gene. Libraries were made using PCR. Data came from an Illumina HiSeq 2500. TCR library preparation used molecular barcoding, with unique molecular identifiers applied to normalize quantification of the TCRbeta repertoire. TCRdb itself trimmed the public reads at Q25 with fastp, ran MiXCR and retained productive beta chains. CDR3 protein sequences are deduplicated, and each keeps its most common genes and DNA. The sample records over 200,000 distinct CDR3 sequences, around 10% of which are singletons. The ten largest clonotypes hold around 6.2% of the sample.

The data belong to a study of T-cell reconstitution after alpha-beta-depleted transplantation in children (dated by TCRdb to about 2016). General notes on the study: The study quantitatively tracked T-cell immune reconstitution after TCRalphabeta/CD19-depleted allogeneic hematopoietic cell transplantation in children using TCR repertoire profiling.

This sequence uses TRBV10-2 and TRBJ2-2; the D segment is perhaps TRBD1 or TRBD2, each sharing 5 matched bases. The sequencing here drew on PBMCs from the stem cell graft donor, taken from the stem cell graft. The clonotype comes from a human donor who donated a stem cell graft to a child with acute lymphoblastic leukemia. The DNA sequence follows: TGCGCCAGCAGTGAGGGGACCGAAAGTAGGGGGGAGCTGTTTTTT. This sequence encodes CASSEGTESRGELFF.